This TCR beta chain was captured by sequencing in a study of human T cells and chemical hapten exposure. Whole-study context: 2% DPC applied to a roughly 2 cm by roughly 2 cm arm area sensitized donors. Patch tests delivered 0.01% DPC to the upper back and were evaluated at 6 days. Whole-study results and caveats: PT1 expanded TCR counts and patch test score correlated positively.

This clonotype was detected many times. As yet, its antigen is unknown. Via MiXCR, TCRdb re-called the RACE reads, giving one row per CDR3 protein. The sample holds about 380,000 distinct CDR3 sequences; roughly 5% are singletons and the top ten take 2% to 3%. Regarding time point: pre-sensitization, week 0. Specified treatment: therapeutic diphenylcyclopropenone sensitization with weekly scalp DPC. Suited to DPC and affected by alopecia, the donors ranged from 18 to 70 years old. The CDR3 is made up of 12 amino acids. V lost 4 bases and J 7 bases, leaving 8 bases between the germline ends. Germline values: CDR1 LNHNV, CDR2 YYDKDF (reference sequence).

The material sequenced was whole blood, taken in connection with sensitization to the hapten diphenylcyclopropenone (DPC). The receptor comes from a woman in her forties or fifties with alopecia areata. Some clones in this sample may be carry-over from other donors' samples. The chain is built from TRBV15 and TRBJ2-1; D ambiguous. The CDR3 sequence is CATSNPPNEQFF. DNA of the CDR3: TGTGCCACCAGCAACCCCCCGAATGAGCAGTTCTTC.